This section outlines one T cell receptor (beta chain) sequence together with its context. Its antigen has not been determined. There are no base qualities to consult, and no much larger clone falls within one base. The data were obtained in a study of post-analysis software for immune sequencing data (dated by TCRdb to 2013 to 2016). In the study overall: Disease courses on record covered relapsing-remitting, secondary progressive and progressive-relapsing multiple sclerosis, though some patients had no subtype annotation. The patient repertoires were compared against around eleven previously published healthy control repertoires obtained from donors aged 6 to 25 years. A subset of samples was prepared in parallel using single-end sample barcoding, then pooled and co-amplified after Illumina adapter ligation. What the research found in general, with its limitations: Significantly higher frequencies in patients than in controls were found for a few TRBV segments, including TRBV5-6, TRBV5-1 and TRBV20-1. Normalized Chao1 diversity was significantly lower in multiple sclerosis patients than controls, suggesting substantial peripheral T-cell clonal expansion. The multiple sclerosis patient group was slightly younger than the control group. Direct clustering with F measure showed strong co-clustering of samples prepared in the same batch, prompting a batch-effect correction.

To demonstrate the VDJtools post-analysis software, TCR beta repertoires were profiled from the peripheral blood of about 13 young patients with multiple sclerosis. The multiple sclerosis patients were children and adolescents between 6 and 15 years of age. Receptor amplification or capture employed PCR. The instrument given in TCRdb is Illumina HiSeq 2500. To reduce PCR and sequencing biases, unique molecular identifiers were built into the TCR beta cDNA libraries. Every 1 to 10 million input T cells yielded roughly 0.5 million cDNA molecules, meaning each molecule approximated one T cell. The same protocol used for the earlier healthy control dataset was applied to prepare and sequence the patient libraries. Samples belonging to the same batch were prepared together, multiplexed and sequenced on a shared HiSeq lane. In the paper's pipeline: Raw barcoded reads were processed with MIGEC, and single-read molecular identifier groups were discarded before consensus assembly and CDR3 extraction. VDJtools was used for post-analysis of the clonotype tables, with diversity normalized by down-sampling every dataset to the smallest sample size. To correct batch-related cross-sample contamination, repertoire overlap clustering matched CDR3 amino acid sequences but not nucleotide sequences. The public reads were run again by TCRdb, first through fastp at Q25 and then through MiXCR, and only productive beta chains were kept. Each record represents a unique CDR3 protein, reported with the most common genes and DNA among its rows. These V and J calls derive from TCRdb rather than the authors' analysis. The sample table holds 800,000 to 950,000 distinct CDR3 sequences, of which under 70% were seen once. Roughly 4.4% of the sample lies in the top ten.

The CDR3 goes from the cysteine to the phenylalanine over 14 residues. Just the 42-base CDR3 DNA is kept, in frame starting at base 1. From the germline V gene (reference sequence), CDR1 is LGHDT and CDR2 is YNNKEL. V is clipped by 2 bases and J by 4 bases, and the sequence between their germline boundaries is 11 bases long. The receptor was isolated from a girl aged 5-17 years with multiple sclerosis. The sequenced sample was blood. The V gene is TRBV3-1 and the J gene is TRBJ1-1; tentative D gene TRBD1, with 5 bases matching. The sequence in DNA is TGTGCCAGCAGCCAATTAAGGGGATTCACTGAAGCTTTCTTT. This gives the protein CASSQLRGFTEAFF.